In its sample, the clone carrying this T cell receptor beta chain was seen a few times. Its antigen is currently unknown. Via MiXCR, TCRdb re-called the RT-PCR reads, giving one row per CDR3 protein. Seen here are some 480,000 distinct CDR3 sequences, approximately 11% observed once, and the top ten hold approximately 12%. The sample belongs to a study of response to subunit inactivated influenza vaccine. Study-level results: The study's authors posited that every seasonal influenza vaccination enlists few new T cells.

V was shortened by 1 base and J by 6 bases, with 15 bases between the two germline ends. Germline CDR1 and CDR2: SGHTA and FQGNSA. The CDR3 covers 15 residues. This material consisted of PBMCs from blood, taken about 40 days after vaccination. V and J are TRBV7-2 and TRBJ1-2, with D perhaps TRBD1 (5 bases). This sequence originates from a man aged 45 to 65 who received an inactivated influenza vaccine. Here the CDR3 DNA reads TGTGCCAGCAGCTTAGGGGGCAGGGACGATGATGGCTACACCTTC. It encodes CASSLGGRDDDGYTF.